The sample holds one count of the clone carrying this TCR beta chain. Trimming took off 6 bases at V and 9 bases at J, with 6 bases between the two ends. Germline CDR1 SGHDN, CDR2 FVKESK. This CDR3 contains 10 residues. The method was immunoSEQ multiplex PCR; TCRdb's version includes in-frame clones alone and lacks a portion of them. Among about 2,500,000 clones listed, more than 80% were seen once. These data are taken from a study of shared clonotypes between healthy human individuals. Study details: Three men and a couple of women, aged 18 to 49, were donors.

Material: naive CD4+ T cells sorted from blood. The subset: CD45RA+ positively selected. This TCR came from a man between 18 and 29 years old in good health. The chain employs TRBV14 and TRBJ2-1; D not certain. The CDR3 region is CASSLCEQFF. The CDR3 nucleotides are TGTGCCAGCAGTTTATGTGAGCAGTTCTTC.